This entry lists 14 T cell receptor beta chains sequenced from one sample in a study of blood T cell repertoires in COVID-19. Only in-frame clones appear in the TCRdb table, and some are missing; sequencing was by immunoSEQ multiplex PCR. In the table there are 110,000 or so clones, roughly three quarters of which are singletons. Sequencing was carried out using peripheral blood. These receptor sequences come from a human donor in a cohort sampled during active COVID-19.

This chain links TRBV6-6 with TRBJ1-1; the D is unclear. V was pared by 6 bases and J by 1 base, with 6 bases between. CDR3 length equals 12 residues. The V gene's germline CDR1 is MNHNY and CDR2 SVGAGI (reference sequence). In DNA form, the CDR3 reads TGTGCCAGCAGCCACGGGAACACTGAAGCTTTCTTT. Encoded protein: CASSHGNTEAFF.

V and J are TRBV7-9 and TRBJ2-7; no clear D. V gave up 2 bases and J gave up 3 bases, with 5 bases separating them. This CDR3 has 12 residues. Germline lookup yields CDR1 SEHNR and CDR2 FQNEAQ (reference sequence). In DNA form, the CDR3 reads TGTGCCAGCAGCTTACCCAGCTACGAGCAGTACTTC. Translating it yields CASSLPSYEQYF.

V is TRBV3-1 (or the pseudogene TRBV3-2) and J is TRBJ2-7; 10 nucleotides line up with TRBD1. V lost 0 bases, J lost 3 bases, and 5 bases stayed unmatched. The CDR3 covers 16 residues. Germline lookup yields CDR1 LGHDT and CDR2 YNNKEL (reference sequence). CDR3 loop: CASSQETGGPLYEQYF. The CDR3 region has the DNA TGTGCCAGCAGCCAAGAGACAGGGGGCCCTCTCTACGAGCAGTACTTC.

In its sample, this clone was seen a few times. J is TRBJ2-7 and V is TRBV2; tentative D call: TRBD1 (7 bases). From germline, CDR1 is SNHLY and CDR2 FYNNEI. The CDR3 totals 14 residues. V lost 7 bases to trimming and J lost 4 bases, with 17 bases between them. The chain's CDR3 is CASTTGTQAYEQYF. The CDR3 DNA reads TGTGCCAGCACGACAGGGACTCAGGCGTACGAGCAGTACTTC.

The chain couples TRBV19 to TRBJ2-1; TRBD2 agrees at 9 bases. Per germline, CDR1 LNHDA and CDR2 SQIVND (reference sequence). Trimming cost V 5 bases and J 7 bases; bases outside gene matches: 6. The CDR3 length is 14 residues. Here the CDR3 reads CASSYLAGRNEQFF. The CDR3 DNA reads as TGTGCCAGTAGTTATCTAGCGGGGAGAAATGAGCAGTTCTTC.

This chain joins TRBV21-1 and TRBJ1-5; the listed D gene, TRBD1, was not tested against the DNA. TRBV21-1 is termed a pseudogene. The CDR3 spans 13 residues. The CDR3 nucleotides are TGTGCCAGCAGCAAAGCCCACAATCAGCCCCAGCATTTT. Its translation: CASSKAHNQPQHF.

The chain combines TRBV5-8 with TRBJ1-1, with a tentative D call TRBD1 (6 bases). The V gene's germline CDR1 is SGHTS and CDR2 YDEGEE. Trimming removed 1 base from V and 5 bases from J, with 9 bases in between. This CDR3 comprises 13 residues. This CDR3 is CASSLRGYTEAFF. CDR3 in DNA: TGTGCCAGCAGCTTGAGGGGGTATACTGAAGCTTTCTTT.

The genes are TRBV20-1 and TRBJ2-7; a weak D match, TRBD1 (6 bases). Trimming removed 3 bases at V and 3 bases at J, with 21 bases between. The CDR3 loop spans 16 amino acids. Germline lookup yields CDR1 DFQATT and CDR2 SNEGSKA (reference sequence). The CDR3 region has the DNA TGCAGTGCTAGTGAACTAAGGCAGGGGATTTTCTACGAGCAGTACTTC. Translating gives CSASELRQGIFYEQYF.

The J gene is TRBJ2-1, the V gene TRBV28; 7 nucleotides agree with TRBD2. The CDR3 covers 13 residues. The V and J ends lost 4 bases and 6 bases, in that order; junction bases with no gene match: 3. The germline CDR1 and CDR2 sequences are MDHEN and SYDVKM. The CDR3 nucleotides read TGTGCCAGCAGTTGGGGCGGGGGCAATGAGCAGTTCTTC. Amino acids: CASSWGGGNEQFF. The whole variable domain, remainder taken from reference TRBV28 and TRBJ2-1, is DVKVTQSSRYLVKRTGEKVFLECVQDMDHENMFWYRQDPGLGLRLIYFSYDVKMKEKGDIPEGYSVSREKKERFSLILESASTNQTSMYLCASSWGGGNEQFFGPGTRLTVL.

This clone occurred once. The chain links TRBV5-8 to TRBJ2-7, with TRBD1 identical over 8 bases. This CDR3 is 15 amino acids long. The germline CDR1 and CDR2 sequences are SGHTS and YDEGEE. V was pared by 4 bases and J by 1 base, with 7 bases of the junction left unmatched. The CDR3 DNA sequence: TGTGCCAGCAGCCTCCAGGGGGCCCTATCCTACGAGCAGTACTTC. Amino acid sequence: CASSLQGALSYEQYF.

There are a few counts of this clone. The chain has TRBV11-2 and TRBJ2-3; TRBD1 agrees at 7 bases. The CDR3 runs to 15 residues. V shed 0 bases and J 4 bases; nucleotides not matched to a gene: 4. Germline V lookup: CDR1 SGHAT, CDR2 FQNNGV. The CDR3 coding sequence is TGTGCCAGCAGCTTAGATACGCAGGGGGCAGATACGCAGTATTTT. The encoded protein is CASSLDTQGADTQYF. Based on the CDR3 plus reference TRBV11-2 and TRBJ2-3, the full variable domain is EAGVAQSPRYKIIEKRQSVAFWCNPISGHATLYWYQQILGQGPKLLIQFQNNGVVDDSQLPKDRFSAERLKGVDSTLKIQPAKLEDSAVYLCASSLDTQGADTQYFGPGTRLTVL.

This chain links TRBV4-2 with TRBJ2-7, with 10 bases aligning to TRBD2. Germline V lookup: CDR1 LGHNA, CDR2 YNFKEQ. The CDR3 has 18 amino acids. The V gene end was trimmed by 0 bases and the J gene end by 0 bases; junction bases not matched to a gene: 8. The CDR3 region is CASSQDRPTSGPSYEQYF. The DNA of the CDR3 is TGTGCCAGCAGCCAAGATCGTCCGACTAGCGGGCCCTCCTACGAGCAGTACTTC.

The V and J genes are TRBV29-1 and TRBJ2-1; 7 nucleotides match TRBD1. Trimming cost V 4 bases and J 8 bases; bases outside gene matches: 2. The CDR3 loop spans 11 amino acids. Germline loops: CDR1 SQVTM, CDR2 ANQGSEA. The CDR3 region has the DNA TGCAGCGTTGGACAGGGCGATGAGCAGTTCTTC. It yields the protein CSVGQGDEQFF.

The rearrangement joins TRBV4-1 to TRBJ1-5; D gene unclear. V lost 0 bases and J lost 9, with 9 bases in between. Germline CDR1 MGHRA, CDR2 YSYEKL. This CDR3 comprises 13 residues. CDR3 region: CASSQDRGGPQHF. As DNA, the CDR3 is TGCGCCAGCAGCCAAGATCGGGGAGGGCCCCAGCATTTT.